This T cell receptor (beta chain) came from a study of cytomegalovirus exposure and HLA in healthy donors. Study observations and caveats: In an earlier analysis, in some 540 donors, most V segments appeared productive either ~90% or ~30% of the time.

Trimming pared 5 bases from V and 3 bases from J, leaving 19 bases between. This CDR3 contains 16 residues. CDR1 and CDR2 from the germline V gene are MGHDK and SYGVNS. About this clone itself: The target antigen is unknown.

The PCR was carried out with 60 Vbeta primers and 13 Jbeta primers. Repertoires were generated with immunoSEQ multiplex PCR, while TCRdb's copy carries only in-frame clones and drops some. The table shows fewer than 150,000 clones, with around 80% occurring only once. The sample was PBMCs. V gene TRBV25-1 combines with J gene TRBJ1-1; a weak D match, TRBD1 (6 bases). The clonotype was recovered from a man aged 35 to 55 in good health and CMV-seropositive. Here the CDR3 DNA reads TGTGCCAGCAGTAATCAGGGGAACTGGCGTCACACTGAAGCTTTCTTT. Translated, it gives CASSNQGNWRHTEAFF.